Below, 9 T cell receptor beta chains from the same sample are listed, as sequenced in a study of cytomegalovirus exposure and HLA in healthy donors. The primer mix had 60 Vbeta and 13 Jbeta primers. Sequenced by immunoSEQ multiplex PCR; TCRdb stores in-frame clones only, minus some. The profile shows more than 95,000 clones, approximately 74% of them singletons. Material for sequencing was PBMCs. All receptors come from a woman aged 70-85 years in good health and CMV-seropositive.

There are a few counts of this clone. V gene TRBV29-1 combines with J gene TRBJ2-3, with TRBD1 as a possible D gene (6 bases). This CDR3 has 14 amino acids. The ends were cut back, 7 bases at V and 3 bases at J, with 17 bases in the middle. Per the germline V gene, CDR1 is SQVTM and CDR2 is ANQGSEA. This CDR3 reads CSGGQNVGTDTQYF. DNA of the CDR3: TGCAGCGGGGGGCAGAATGTCGGAACAGATACGCAGTATTTT.

This sequence joins TRBV7-9 and TRBJ1-1; possible D gene TRBD1, 6 bases. The CDR3 length is 14 residues. The germline gives CDR1 SEHNR, CDR2 FQNEAQ (reference sequence). Trimming removed 2 bases at V and 4 bases at J, with 11 bases between. The CDR3 DNA is TGTGCCAGCAGCTTAAATGGGGGCAGCACTGAAGCTTTCTTT. Translated, it gives CASSLNGGSTEAFF.

This clone was seen a single time. V usage is TRBV19 and J usage is TRBJ1-2; TRBD1 matches 8 bases. The length of the CDR3 is 13 residues. Unmatched junction bases numbered 6, after V lost 5 bases and J lost 7 bases. CDR1 and CDR2 (germline): LNHDA, SQIVND (reference sequence). Written as DNA, the CDR3 is TGTGCCAGTAGTGGGGGACAGGAGTCTGGCTACACCTTC. Protein product: CASSGGQESGYTF.

This clone was observed a handful of times. The chain couples TRBV27 to TRBJ1-2; 7 nucleotides align to TRBD1. CDR1 and CDR2 (germline): MNHEY, SMNVEV (reference sequence). The length of the CDR3 is 13 residues. After removal of 5 bases from V and 5 bases from J, the junction contained 5 bases not matched to a gene. The CDR3 sequence: CASSPDRAYGYTF. CDR3 nucleotides: TGTGCCAGCAGTCCCGACAGGGCTTATGGCTACACCTTC.

The chain has TRBV14 and TRBJ2-1; TRBD2 matches 7 bases. CDR3 size: 13 residues. V lost 8 bases, J lost 1 base, and 2 bases stayed unmatched. Germline CDR1 and CDR2: SGHDN and FVKESK. CDR3 sequence: CASRAGSYNEQFF. The CDR3, as DNA: TGTGCCAGCCGAGCGGGATCCTACAATGAGCAGTTCTTC.

This chain joins TRBV15 and TRBJ1-6; D unresolved. V was clipped by 0 bases and J by 12 bases, with 6 bases between them. The CDR3 consists of 12 residues. Germline assignment: CDR1 LNHNV and CDR2 YYDKDF (reference sequence). CDR3: CATSRDRVPLHF. CDR3 sequence (DNA): TGTGCCACCAGCAGAGATCGAGTACCCCTCCACTTT.

The rearrangement uses TRBV5-1 and TRBJ2-7, with 11 bases identical to TRBD2. In germline, CDR1 is SGHRS, CDR2 YFSETQ. This CDR3 has 23 amino acids. After removal of 2 bases from V and 0 bases from J, the junction contained 25 bases not matched to a gene. CDR3 sequence: CASSLDFWGVSRTSGYNSYEQYF. For the CDR3, the DNA is TGCGCCAGCAGCTTAGATTTTTGGGGGGTAAGCAGGACTAGCGGGTACAACTCCTACGAGCAGTACTTC. Together with reference TRBV5-1 and TRBJ2-7, the CDR3 gives the full variable domain: KAGVTQTPRYLIKTRGQQVTLSCSPISGHRSVSWYQQTPGQGLQFLFEYFSETQRNKGNFPGRFSGRQFSNSRSEMNVSTLELGDSALYLCASSLDFWGVSRTSGYNSYEQYFGPGTRLTVT.

The chain employs TRBV5-6 and TRBJ2-5, with D possibly being TRBD1 (6 bases). The DNA end is more similar to TRBJ2-7, so the J call may be wrong. This CDR3 comprises 15 residues. Germline V gene sequence: CDR1 SGHDT, CDR2 YYEEEE. The CDR3 coding sequence is TGTGCCAGCAGCTTGTGGGGCACAGGGCCCTACGAGCAGTACTTC. The encoded protein is CASSLWGTGPYEQYF.

The V gene is TRBV10-3, the J gene TRBJ2-7, with 7 bases lining up with TRBD2. CDR1 is ENHRY, CDR2 SYGVKD, per germline. CDR3 length: 16 amino acids. V was clipped by 2 bases and J by 0 bases; unmatched bases: 7. CDR3 sequence (DNA): TGTGCCATCAGTGAGGTGATTAGCGGGTACTCCTACGAGCAGTACTTC. It encodes CAISEVISGYSYEQYF.